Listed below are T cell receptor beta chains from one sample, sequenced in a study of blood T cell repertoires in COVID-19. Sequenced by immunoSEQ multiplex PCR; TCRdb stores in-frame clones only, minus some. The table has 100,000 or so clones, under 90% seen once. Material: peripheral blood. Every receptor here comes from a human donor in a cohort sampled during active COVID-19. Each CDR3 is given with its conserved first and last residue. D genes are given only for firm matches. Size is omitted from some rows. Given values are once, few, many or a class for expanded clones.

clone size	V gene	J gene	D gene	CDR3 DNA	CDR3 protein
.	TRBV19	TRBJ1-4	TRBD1	TGTGCCAGTAGTATCGTCCAGGGGGCTCGAGGTGATGAAAAACTGTTTTTT	CASSIVQGARGDEKLFF
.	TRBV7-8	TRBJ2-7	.	TGTGCCAGCAGCTTAGTCCCTAGCTCCGAGCAGTACTTC	CASSLVPSSEQYF
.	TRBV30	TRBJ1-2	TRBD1	TGTGCCTGGAGTGTAGCAGGGGGCTATGGCTACACCTTC	CAWSVAGGYGYTF
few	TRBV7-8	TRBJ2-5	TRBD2	TGTGCCAGCAGCCTGACTAGCGGGGTTAAAGAGACCCAGTACTTC	CASSLTSGVKETQYF
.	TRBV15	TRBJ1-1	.	TGTGCCACCAGCCCCCCACCCCGGGAGAGGAGCACTGAAGCTTTCTTT	CATSPPPRERSTEAFF
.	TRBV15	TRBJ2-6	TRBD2	TGTGCCACCGGAGGGGACCAGCGGGAACCTGGGGCCAACGTCCTGACTTTC	CATGGDQREPGANVLTF
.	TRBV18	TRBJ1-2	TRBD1	TGTGCCAGCTCACCTTTGACAGGGTGGGGAGCTAACTATGGCTACACCTTC	CASSPLTGWGANYGYTF
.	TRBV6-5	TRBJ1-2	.	TGTGCCAGCAGTCCTTACCAGGGAATTAACTATGGCTACACCTTC	CASSPYQGINYGYTF
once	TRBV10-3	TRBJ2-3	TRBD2	TGTGCCATCAGTGAGAGGGTAGCGGGGGTGGCGGATACGCAGTATTTT	CAISERVAGVADTQYF
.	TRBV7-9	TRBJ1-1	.	TGTGCCAGCAGCTTACAGGCGAACACTGAAGCTTTCTTT	CASSLQANTEAFF
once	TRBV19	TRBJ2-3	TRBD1	TGTGCCAGTAGTATAGGTTTAGGGGGCCGTAGCACAGATACGCAGTATTTT	CASSIGLGGRSTDTQYF
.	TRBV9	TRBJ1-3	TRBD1	TGTGCCAGCAGCGGGGGGACAGGGGATTACTCTGGAAACACCATATATTTT	CASSGGTGDYSGNTIYF
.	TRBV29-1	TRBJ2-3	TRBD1	TGCAGCGGGGGGACAGGCACAGATACGCAGTATTTT	CSGGTGTDTQYF
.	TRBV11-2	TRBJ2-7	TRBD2	TGTGCCAGCAGCCCCCGAGGGGGACTAGCGGGACGCTACGAGCAGTACTTC	CASSPRGGLAGRYEQYF
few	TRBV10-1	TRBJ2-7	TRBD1	TGCGCCAGCAACTACACAGACAGGGAAGGATCGAACGAGCAGTACTTC	CASNYTDREGSNEQYF
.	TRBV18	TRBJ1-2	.	TGTGCCAGCTCACCAAACAGGGCAGTCGATGGCTACACCTTC	CASSPNRAVDGYTF
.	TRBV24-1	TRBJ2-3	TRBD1	TGTGCCACCTCTCCGGGACAGGGGGCGAGGGGAGATACGCAGTATTTT	CATSPGQGARGDTQYF
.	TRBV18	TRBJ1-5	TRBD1	TGTGCCAGCTCTGAAGGAGGACAGGGTAAACAGCCCCAGCATTTT	CASSEGGQGKQPQHF
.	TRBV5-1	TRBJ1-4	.	TGCGCCAGCAGCTTTCAGGGAAGTGAAAAACTGTTTTTT	CASSFQGSEKLFF
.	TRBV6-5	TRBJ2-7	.	TGTGCCAGCAGTTACTCGGGCGGGACTGGAGCCTACGAGCAGTACTTC	CASSYSGGTGAYEQYF
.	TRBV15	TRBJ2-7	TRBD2	TGTGCCACCGAAGCGGGAGTTGACTACGAGCAGTACTTC	CATEAGVDYEQYF
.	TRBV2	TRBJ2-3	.	TGTGCCAGCAGTGAACTGACGGAGACAGATACGCAGTATTTT	CASSELTETDTQYF
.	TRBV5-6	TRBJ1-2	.	TGTGCCAGCAGCTTGGACAGGGTCTATGGCTACACCTTC	CASSLDRVYGYTF
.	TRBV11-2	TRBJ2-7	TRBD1	TGTGCCAGCGGCTTGGGGACAGGGGGCCGGGAGCAGTACTTC	CASGLGTGGREQYF